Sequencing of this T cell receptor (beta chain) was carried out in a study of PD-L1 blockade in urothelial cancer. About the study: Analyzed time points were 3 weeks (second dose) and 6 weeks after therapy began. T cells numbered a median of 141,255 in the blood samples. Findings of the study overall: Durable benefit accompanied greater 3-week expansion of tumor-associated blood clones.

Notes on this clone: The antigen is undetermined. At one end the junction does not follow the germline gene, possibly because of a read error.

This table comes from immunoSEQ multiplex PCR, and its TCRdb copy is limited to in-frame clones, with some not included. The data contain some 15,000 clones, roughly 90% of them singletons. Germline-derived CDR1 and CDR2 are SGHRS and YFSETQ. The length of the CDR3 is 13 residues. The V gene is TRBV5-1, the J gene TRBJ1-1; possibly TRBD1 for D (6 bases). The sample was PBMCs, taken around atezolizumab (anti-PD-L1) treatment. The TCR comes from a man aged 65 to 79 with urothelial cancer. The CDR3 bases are TGCGCCAGCGGCTTAGGTCGAGGGGGTGAAGCTTTCTTT. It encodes CASGLGRGGEAFF.